This T cell receptor beta chain was obtained from a study of T-cell reconstitution after alpha-beta-depleted transplantation in children. Many counts were recorded for this clonotype. The antigen remains unidentified. Whole-study results and caveats: A year post-transplant, T-cell counts and diversity derived mostly from newly produced T cells. Reported findings indicate that, about two months after transplant, alpha-beta T cells came from several hundred expanded clones, which were derived from non-depleted graft cells.

This sample's TCRbeta library carried unique molecular identifier barcodes. TCRdb called the PCR reads again in MiXCR, with one record for every CDR3 protein. The table lists about 300,000 distinct CDR3 sequences, around 7.1% of them singletons. The clonotype was recovered from a female patient between 2 and 15 years old who had a stem cell transplant for Fanconi anemia, so the T cells may come from the graft donor. The sequencing used peripheral blood, collected 360 days after TCRalphabeta/CD19-depleted stem cell transplant.

DNA of the CDR3: TGCAGTGCTAGAGTGGACAGGAATTTGAATCTCCACTTT. This gives the protein CSARVDRNLNLHF. The chain carries TRBV20-1 and TRBJ1-6; 7 bases fit TRBD1. The trim removed 1 base at V and 16 bases at J, leaving 10 bases unmatched. This CDR3 comprises 13 residues. Germline V gives CDR1 DFQATT, CDR2 SNEGSKA (reference sequence).